These 12 T cell receptor beta chains share one sample of origin, sequenced in a study of Graves' ophthalmopathy and Graves' hyperthyroidism. The TCR beta CDR3 regions underwent amplification from RNA transcripts. First-round RT-PCR employed HTBI primers, with a second-round multiplex PCR after it. TCRdb fed the multiplex PCR reads into MiXCR, producing one record per CDR3 protein. The data contain approximately 700,000 distinct CDR3 sequences, roughly two fifths of them seen just once; the ten biggest clones take up about 40%. The sequenced sample was peripheral blood. These receptors came from an adult man with Graves' ophthalmopathy.

This clonotype was counted ten times or more. This clone may be a read error of a much larger clone one base away. This chain connects TRBV7-6 to TRBJ2-7; the match to TRBD1 covers 7 bases. The length of the CDR3 is 13 residues. Germline lookup yields CDR1 SGHVS and CDR2 FNYEAQ. V lost 5 bases to trimming and J lost 3 bases; unmatched junction nucleotides: 4. The CDR3, as DNA: TGTGCCAGCAGCCCCGGACAGGTCTACGAGCAGTACTTC. Translation gives CASSPGQVYEQYF.

For this clonotype: At one end, the junction sequence differs from germline, possibly due to a read error. The V call is TRBV10-3, the J call TRBJ1-2; TRBD1 aligns across 8 bases. This CDR3 has 15 amino acids. Germline V gene lookup returns CDR1 ENHRY and CDR2 SYGVKD. CDR3 residues: CASSYSVDRGGGYTF. The CDR3 bases are TGTGCCAGCAGTTACTCTGTCGACAGGGGCGGTGGCTACACCTTC.

V and J are TRBV7-2 and TRBJ1-2; 10 nucleotides agree with TRBD1. The junction had 10 bases not matched to a gene; V was cut back by 0 bases and J by 6 bases. Germline lookup yields CDR1 SGHTA and CDR2 FQGNSA. This CDR3 is 17 amino acids long. The CDR3 DNA reads as TGTGCCAGCAGCTTAGCTCCGGCGACAGGGGGCGGGGATGGCTACACCTTC. Translated, it gives CASSLAPATGGGDGYTF.

The chain is built from TRBV20-1 and TRBJ1-1; TRBD1 matches at 10 bases. CDR1 is DFQATT and CDR2 is SNEGSKA in the germline V gene (reference sequence). The J segment lost 0 bases and the V segment lost 4 bases, leaving 2 bases of the junction unmatched. CDR3 length equals 14 residues. The chain's CDR3 is CSAKTGGMNTEAFF. CDR3 sequence (DNA): TGCAGTGCTAAGACAGGGGGCATGAACACTGAAGCTTTCTTT.

Ten or more counts support this clonotype. This chain uses TRBV19 with TRBJ2-5, with D tentatively TRBD2 (5 bases). Looked up from germline, CDR1 is LNHDA and CDR2 is SQIVND (reference sequence). The CDR3 extends over 14 amino acids. The V and J ends lost 1 base and 7 bases respectively, with 13 bases between them. The CDR3 sequence is CASSIGSSSGTQYF. The CDR3, as DNA: TGTGCCAGTAGTATAGGTTCTAGCAGCGGGACCCAGTACTTC.

This clonotype is deemed medium-sized. This chain joins TRBV29-1 and TRBJ1-2; perhaps TRBD1 as D (6 bases). Germline V lookup: CDR1 SQVTM, CDR2 ANQGSEA. V lost 5 bases, J lost 6 bases, and 16 bases lay in between. CDR3 length: 13 residues. The CDR3, as DNA: TGCAGCGTTAGACAGGACAGACGGGATGGCTACACCTTC. It translates to CSVRQDRRDGYTF.

The chain is built from TRBV12-3 or TRBV12-4 and TRBJ1-5; 8 bases line up with TRBD1. Trimming removed 3 bases from V and 6 bases from J; junction bases left unmatched: 10. The CDR3 contains 16 residues. CDR3 in amino acids: CASSFRSRGRRQPQHF. As DNA, the CDR3 is TGTGCCAGCAGTTTCCGTTCCAGGGGGCGACGTCAGCCCCAGCATTTT.

This clonotype was found a few times. The V call is TRBV12-3 or TRBV12-4, the J call TRBJ1-4, with D possibly being TRBD1 (5 bases). Trimming took off 6 bases at V and 4 bases at J, with 12 bases between the two ends. The CDR3 loop spans 14 amino acids. Written as DNA, the CDR3 is TGTGCCAGCAGCCACAGGAGCCGTAATGAAAAACTGTTTTTT. It codes for CASSHRSRNEKLFF.

The gene calls are TRBV9 and TRBJ1-5; D is unresolved. Germline CDR1 and CDR2: SGDLS and YYNGEE. The length of the CDR3 is 14 residues. The V and J ends lost 7 bases and 3 bases respectively, with 14 bases between them. CDR3 sequence reads: CASSPAGNNQPQHF. As DNA, the CDR3 is TGTGCCAGCTCACCAGCCGGGAACAATCAGCCCCAGCATTTT.

The rearrangement uses TRBV20-1 and TRBJ2-7; D might be TRBD2 (7 bases). This CDR3 spans 14 amino acids. The V end lost 3 bases, the J end lost 3 bases, and 15 bases lay between the germline ends. CDR1 and CDR2 from the germline V gene are DFQATT and SNEGSKA (reference sequence). CDR3 DNA: TGCAGTGCTAGGGGGGGGCAGCAAATCTACGAGCAGTACTTC. Its protein is CSARGGQQIYEQYF.

This clonotype was counted once. A much larger clone lies a single base off, so this may be a read error. The chain employs TRBV20-1 and TRBJ2-5; D perhaps matches TRBD2 (5 bases). Germline V gene data show CDR1 as DFQATT and CDR2 as SNEGSKA (reference sequence). The CDR3 contains 12 residues. Here the CDR3 reads CSTSPVQETQYF. The DNA for the CDR3 is TGCAGTACTAGTCCGGTGCAAGAGACCCAGTACTTC.

In the case of this clonotype: Because it lacks the conserved phenylalanine or tryptophan at the end, this CDR3 is likely a read error. The chain links TRBV24-1 to TRBJ1-5, with 9 bases that match TRBD1. Trimming at V came to 3 bases and at J to 5 bases, leaving 4 bases not matched to a gene. CDR3 length: 15 amino acids. Germline V gives CDR1 KGHDR, CDR2 SFDVKD. The CDR3 DNA sequence: TGTGCCACCAGTGATCCCGGGACAGGGCATCAGCCCCAGCATTCC. Translated, it gives CATSDPGTGHQPQHS.